This is a list of T cell receptor beta chains from one sample in a study of human T cells and chemical hapten exposure. TCRdb independently ran MiXCR on the RACE reads; one entry per CDR3 protein. This table holds almost 40,000 distinct CDR3 sequences, more than 8% found once. The sequencing used whole blood, collected in connection with sensitization to the hapten diphenylcyclopropenone (DPC). These receptors all come from a man over 45 with alopecia areata. Some clones in this sample may be carry-over from other donors' samples. Each CDR3 is given with its conserved first and last residue. The order of the fields is V gene, J gene, clone size, D gene, CDR3 DNA, CDR3 protein. The D gene is left open where the match is weak. Some rows mark clone size as missing; the rest say once, few, many or name a class of expanded clone.

>TRBV2|TRBJ2-1|-|TRBD2
TGTGCCAGCAGGGGCGTTGGCGGGACTAGCGGGAGCACCCCGTTCTTC
CASRGVGGTSGSTPFF
>TRBV7-9|TRBJ2-7|many|TRBD2
TGTGCCAGCAGCTTAGCCTACGGGAGGGGATCCTACGAGCAGTACTTC
CASSLAYGRGSYEQYF
>TRBV18|TRBJ2-1|many|TRBD2
TGTGCCAGCTCACCCCCTGGGACTAGCGGGAGTACGGATGAGCAGTTCTTC
CASSPPGTSGSTDEQFF
>TRBV29-1|TRBJ1-4|-|-
TGCAGCGTTGAATCGCATCGTGCGGGGGGAAAACTGTTTTTT
CSVESHRAGGKLFF
>TRBV6-1|TRBJ2-7|many|-
TGTGCCAGCCAGGCCCCCTCCTACGAGCAGTACTTC
CASQAPSYEQYF
>TRBV4-1|TRBJ2-5|many|-
TGCGCCAGCAGCCAAGAGGGGGGCCGACAATTATCAGAGACCCAGTACTTC
CASSQEGGRQLSETQYF
>TRBV28|TRBJ2-3|once|-
TGTGCCAGCAGGACTCCGGGGGATACGCAGTATTTT
CASRTPGDTQYF
>TRBV28|TRBJ1-5|-|-
TGTGCCAGCAGTTTGGGACAGCCCCAGCATTTT
CASSLGQPQHF
>TRBV2|TRBJ2-3|-|TRBD2
TGTGCCAGCATCAGGGTGCCTAGCGGGAGTAGCACAGATACGCAGTATTTT
CASIRVPSGSSTDTQYF
>TRBV27|TRBJ1-5|-|TRBD1
TGTGCCAGCAGCTGGACAGGGGGCAATCAGCCCCAGCATTTT
CASSWTGGNQPQHF
>TRBV5-1|TRBJ2-3|many|TRBD2
TGCGCCAGCAGCACGCGGACTAGCGTGGGTGATACGCAGTATTTT
CASSTRTSVGDTQYF
>TRBV7-9|TRBJ2-6|-|TRBD1
TGTGCCAGCAGCCAACCGGGACAGAGAAAGTCTGGGGCCAACGTCCTGACTTTC
CASSQPGQRKSGANVLTF
>TRBV27|TRBJ2-6|-|-
TGTGCCAGCAGTTCTCGGGTCTTCTCTGGGGCCAACGTCCTGACTTTC
CASSSRVFSGANVLTF
>TRBV29-1|TRBJ2-7|many|-
TGCAGCGTTGGCTCGGCGAATTCCTACGAGCAGTACTTC
CSVGSANSYEQYF
>TRBV7-2|TRBJ2-2|medium-sized|-
TGTGCCAGCAGCTTTCGTCAAGGGGACGGGGAGCTGTTTTTT
CASSFRQGDGELFF
>TRBV10-1|TRBJ2-7|-|-
TGCGCCAGCAGTTGGGAGGCCGGCTACGAGCAGTACTTC
CASSWEAGYEQYF
>TRBV7-6|TRBJ2-1|few|TRBD1
TGTGCCAGCAGCGGTCAACCGGGACAGGCCTCCTACAATGAGCAGTTCTTC
CASSGQPGQASYNEQFF
>TRBV5-1|TRBJ2-7|many|-
TGCGCCAGCAGCATACAGAGCTCACGGGTCGACTACGAGCAGTACTTC
CASSIQSSRVDYEQYF
>TRBV27|TRBJ2-7|few|-
TGTGCCAGCAGTTTCGACGGCTACTCCTACGAGCAGTACTTC
CASSFDGYSYEQYF
>TRBV5-3|TRBJ2-7|few|-
TGTGCCAGAAGATCTCACTACGAGCAGTACTTC
CARRSHYEQYF
>TRBV27|TRBJ2-1|many|-
TGTGCCAGCAGTCTCCGACCCCCGTACGACCTATACAATGAGCAGTTCTTC
CASSLRPPYDLYNEQFF
>TRBV7-2|TRBJ1-1|few|-
TGTGCCAGCAGCTTAGTGGCTCTAGGGGCCGTGGGGACTGAAGCTTTCTTT
CASSLVALGAVGTEAFF
>TRBV20-1|TRBJ2-4|few|-
TGCAGTGTCCCCGCGGCAGGGCAATTAGCCAAAAACATTCAGTACTTC
CSVPAAGQLAKNIQYF
>TRBV24-1|TRBJ2-1|-|-
TGTGCCACCAGTGACCAGCCATATGAGCAGTTCTTC
CATSDQPYEQFF
>TRBV28|TRBJ2-7|-|TRBD1
TGTGCCAGCACCCCTGGCGACAGGGCCTCCTACGAGCAGTACTTC
CASTPGDRASYEQYF
>TRBV11-1|TRBJ2-1|many|-
TGTGCCAGCAGCTTAGGTGACACCAACAATGAGCAGTTCTTC
CASSLGDTNNEQFF
>TRBV18|TRBJ2-3|many|-
TGTGCCAGCTCACCACAGGACTCTTCAAGCACAGATACGCAGTATTTT
CASSPQDSSSTDTQYF
>TRBV5-1|TRBJ2-7|few|-
TGCGCCAGCAGCTTGGGACAGGTATGGAAAGGCGAGCAGTACTTC
CASSLGQVWKGEQYF
>TRBV12-3/TRBV12-4|TRBJ2-1|many|-
TGTGCCACCTCATCCTACAATGAGCAGTTCTTC
CATSSYNEQFF
>TRBV28|TRBJ2-6|many|-
TGTGCCAGCATCGACGGCGGGGAATCTGGGGCCAACGTCCTGACTTTC
CASIDGGESGANVLTF
>TRBV27|TRBJ1-6|few|-
TGTGCCAGCAGTCGACTCCTAGATTCACCCCTCCATTTT
CASSRLLDSPLHF
>TRBV28|TRBJ1-1|many|-
TGTGCCAGCAGGAGGTACACTGAAGCTTTCTTT
CASRRYTEAFF
>TRBV29-1|TRBJ2-1|many|TRBD1
TGCAGCGTTGCCGGGACAGGGGGCTCCTACAATGAGCAGTTCTTC
CSVAGTGGSYNEQFF
>TRBV28|TRBJ1-4|few|-
TGTGCCAGCAGTCCCGAGGGGACCAATACTGAAAAACTGTTTTTT
CASSPEGTNTEKLFF
>TRBV7-2|TRBJ2-1|many|TRBD2
TGTGCCAGCACTCAAACTAGCGGCTACAATGAGCAGTTCTTC
CASTQTSGYNEQFF
>TRBV3-1|TRBJ2-3|-|-
TGTGCCAGCAGGTCTACGGCGACTAGCACAGATACGCAGTATTTT
CASRSTATSTDTQYF
>TRBV29-1|TRBJ2-7|many|-
TGCAGCGTTGAGATCCAGGCCTACGAGCAGTACTTC
CSVEIQAYEQYF
>TRBV4-3|TRBJ1-1|many|-
TGCGCCAGCAGCCAAGAGGCCGAGACTGAAGCTTTCTTT
CASSQEAETEAFF
>TRBV4-1|TRBJ2-3|-|-
TGCGCCAGCAGCCTTGGGGCGACAGATACGCAGTATTTT
CASSLGATDTQYF
>TRBV12-3/TRBV12-4|TRBJ1-2|few|TRBD1
TGTGCCAGCAGCCTGCAGGGGGGTAACTATGGCTACACCTTC
CASSLQGGNYGYTF
>TRBV7-6|TRBJ2-6|few|TRBD1
TGTGCCAGCAGCTTAAGGGACAGGGGAACTGGGGCCAACGTCCTGACTTTC
CASSLRDRGTGANVLTF
>TRBV6-2/TRBV6-3|TRBJ2-7|many|TRBD2
TGTGCCAGCAGTTACCTGGGACTAGCGGGAGGAAGCTCGTACGAGCAGTACTTC
CASSYLGLAGGSSYEQYF
>TRBV29-1|TRBJ2-5|few|-
TGCAGCGTTTATTTAGGCCAAGAGACCCAGTACTTC
CSVYLGQETQYF
>TRBV28|TRBJ2-7|-|-
TGTGCCAGCAGGGCTTTGTACGAGCAGTACTTC
CASRALYEQYF
>TRBV12-3/TRBV12-4|TRBJ2-2|many|TRBD1
TGTGCCATCCCCGGGACAGGGATTGAGAACACCGGGGAGCTGTTTTTT
CAIPGTGIENTGELFF
>TRBV10-1|TRBJ2-1|-|-
TGCGCCAGCACCCGGACACTCGAGCAGTTCTTC
CASTRTLEQFF
>TRBV7-6|TRBJ2-7|many|-
TGTGCCAGCAGCTTAGGTGCCAGCACCTACGAGCAGTACTTC
CASSLGASTYEQYF
>TRBV3-1|TRBJ2-5|-|TRBD2
TGTGCCAGCAGCCAAGAAGGAGCTAGCGGGTTCCAAGAGACCCAGTACTTC
CASSQEGASGFQETQYF